This T cell receptor beta chain was found in a study of radiotherapy plus CTLA-4 blockade in lung cancer. Study details: With 31% of patients having disease control, objective responses were seen in roughly 19%. Study-wide points: How blood T cell clones changed early, along with interferon-beta, reportedly forecast response best. TCR clones originating in tumors grew in number in blood after radiotherapy plus ipilimumab.

Alongside CTLA-4 blockade with ipilimumab, patients with chemo-refractory metastatic non-small-cell lung cancer received focal radiation. This CDR3 is 14 amino acids long. Trimming took off 7 bases at V and 2 bases at J, with 12 bases between the two ends. The germline V gene has CDR1 MDHEN and CDR2 SYDVKM. With regard to this clone: Its antigen is unidentified.

Measured with immunoSEQ multiplex PCR; TCRdb has only the in-frame clones, and not every one. The sample lists fewer than 140,000 clones; about 85% were seen once. This receptor was identified in a human donor with non-small cell lung cancer that progressed on radiotherapy plus ipilimumab. Some clones in this sample may be carry-over from other donors' samples. V gene TRBV28 combines with J gene TRBJ1-3; no definite D call. Here the sequenced sample was peripheral blood, taken from a patient treated with radiotherapy plus ipilimumab. As DNA, the CDR3 is TGTGCCAGCACCTATAGTGGAGCTGGAAACACCATATATTTT. It translates to CASTYSGAGNTIYF.